This note documents a single T cell receptor beta chain sequence. In germline, CDR1 is MRHNA, CDR2 SNTAGT. The trim removed 6 bases at V and 6 bases at J, leaving 4 bases unmatched. The CDR3 contains 14 residues. This entry comes from a study of PD-1 blockade in classical Hodgkin lymphoma. In every patient, relapse followed autologous stem cell transplantation, while exposure to brentuximab vedotin differed. Assay: immunoSEQ multiplex PCR; the TCRdb copy retains only in-frame clones and omits some. Counted here are over 50,000 clones, about 85% occurring once; the ten biggest clones make up 16%. This receptor was identified in a human donor with classical Hodgkin lymphoma. This chain links TRBV6-4 with TRBJ2-1; 11 positions agree with TRBD2. The sequenced sample was peripheral blood mononuclear cells (PBMCs), obtained at baseline. The CDR3 region is CASSAGTSGNEQFF. CDR3 in DNA: TGTGCCAGCAGCGCCGGGACTAGCGGCAATGAGCAGTTCTTC.